This entry features one T cell receptor beta chain sequence. What it binds is unknown. An end of the junction differs from the germline gene, which may be a read error. These data originate in a study of T cells in Graves' hyperthyroidism and ophthalmopathy. Whole-study findings and limits: Ophthalmopathy cases were set apart from stable hyperthyroidism by a 13 V-J model. Ophthalmopathy was identified by the model a median roughly six months ahead of onset. Clonotypes that were expanded in thyroid above 0.001 mostly appeared in blood too.

TCR beta CDR3 regions were amplified from RNA transcripts. In the first-round RT-PCR of the TCR CDR3, the HTBI primer set was used. TCRdb recomputed calls from the multiplex PCR reads with MiXCR, one row per CDR3 protein. The table has 480,000 or so distinct CDR3 sequences, 46% seen once. Used for diagnoses were clinical symptoms, serum thyroxine and TRAb, thyroid ultrasound and orbital computed tomography. The CDR3 is 16 amino acids. Germline V CDR1 and CDR2: LNHNV, YYDKDF (reference sequence). The source is an adult woman with Graves' disease, either hyperthyroidism or ophthalmopathy (not recorded which). Sequenced sample: peripheral blood or thyroid tissue (not recorded which). The genes are TRBV15 and TRBJ2-6, with D perhaps being TRBD1 or TRBD2 (5 bases each). In nucleotides, the CDR3 is TGTGCCACCGGCAGAGATTTGGGGGATGGGGCCAACGTCCTGACTTTC. This translates into CATGRDLGDGANVLTF.